Listed below are T cell receptor beta chains from one sample, sequenced in a study of shared clonotypes between healthy human individuals. Sequencing used immunoSEQ multiplex PCR; TCRdb keeps in-frame clones, though not all of them. The data contain a few hundred thousand clones, over 65% of them singletons. The material sequenced was memory CD4+ T cells sorted from blood. These receptors came from a man aged 25 to 40 in good health. Each CDR3 is given with its conserved first and last residue. Fields, in order: D gene, clone size, J gene, V gene, CDR3 protein, CDR3 DNA. A D gene is named only where the DNA matches it firmly. Size is omitted from some rows. Given values are once, few, many or a class for expanded clones.

TRBD1	-	TRBJ2-3	TRBV7-9	CASSLGQGGVTQYF	TGTGCCAGCAGCTTAGGACAGGGCGGCGTAACGCAGTATTTT
-	-	TRBJ2-7	TRBV27	CALSTYEQYF	TGTGCCCTGAGTACCTACGAGCAGTACTTC
TRBD2	-	TRBJ2-1	TRBV28	CASSLITSGHNEQFF	TGTGCCAGCAGTTTAATTACTAGCGGGCACAATGAGCAGTTCTTC
-	-	TRBJ2-3	TRBV15	CATSRTSRTDTQYF	TGTGCCACCAGCAGAACTAGCAGAACAGATACGCAGTATTTT
TRBD1	-	TRBJ2-3	TRBV18	CASSPGDRITDTQYF	TGTGCCAGCTCACCAGGGGACAGGATCACAGATACGCAGTATTTT
-	few	TRBJ2-2	TRBV28	CASSLRQGSVNTGELFF	TGTGCCAGCAGTTTACGGCAGGGAAGCGTGAACACCGGGGAGCTGTTTTTT
TRBD1	few	TRBJ2-7	TRBV2	CASSERTGGPYEQYF	TGTGCCAGCAGTGAAAGGACAGGGGGTCCCTACGAGCAGTACTTC
TRBD1	-	TRBJ2-7	TRBV7-9	CASSPGEWLGQGAYEQYF	TGTGCCAGCAGCCCCGGAGAGTGGCTGGGGCAGGGGGCGTACGAGCAGTACTTC
-	-	TRBJ2-5	TRBV7-7	CASSLGLALETQYF	TGTGCCAGCAGCTTAGGGCTAGCGCTTGAGACCCAGTACTTC
-	-	TRBJ2-5	TRBV5-1	CASSLALAETQYF	TGCGCCAGCAGCTTGGCTCTAGCGGAGACCCAGTACTTC
TRBD1	once	TRBJ2-2	TRBV5-4	CASRRDRGVTGELFF	TGTGCCAGCAGACGAGACAGGGGGGTGACCGGGGAGCTGTTTTTT
TRBD1	-	TRBJ2-2	TRBV2	CASREQGATGELFF	TGTGCCAGCAGAGAACAGGGGGCGACCGGGGAGCTGTTTTTT
TRBD2	-	TRBJ2-1	TRBV19	CASSSSSGRGNNEQFF	TGTGCCAGTAGTTCCAGTAGCGGGAGGGGAAACAATGAGCAGTTCTTC
-	-	TRBJ2-7	TRBV28	CASIGAGVNEQYF	TGTGCCAGCATCGGCGCAGGGGTAAACGAGCAGTACTTC
TRBD2	-	TRBJ2-3	TRBV11-2	CASSWGPAGVKDTQYF	TGTGCCAGCAGCTGGGGCCCAGCGGGAGTGAAAGATACGCAGTATTTT
-	once	TRBJ2-5	TRBV9	CASSGMGKQETQYF	TGTGCCAGCAGCGGGATGGGGAAGCAAGAGACCCAGTACTTC
-	-	TRBJ2-3	TRBV28	CASVTLGGADTQYF	TGTGCCAGCGTCACCCTGGGGGGCGCAGATACGCAGTATTTT
TRBD1	many	TRBJ2-2	TRBV7-2	CASSSSRDRVGGELFF	TGTGCCAGCAGCTCGTCCCGGGACAGGGTAGGCGGGGAGCTGTTTTTT
-	-	TRBJ2-1	TRBV7-2	CASSLVPGRSSYNEQFF	TGTGCCAGCAGCTTAGTTCCGGGGAGGAGCTCCTACAATGAGCAGTTCTTC
TRBD1	-	TRBJ1-5	TRBV18	CASSPRGQGVGQPQHF	TGTGCCAGCTCACCCAGGGGACAGGGTGTTGGTCAGCCCCAGCATTTT
-	once	TRBJ2-2	TRBV11-3	CASSLSVGGPNTGELFF	TGTGCCAGCAGCTTGTCCGTGGGGGGGCCGAACACCGGGGAGCTGTTTTTT
TRBD2	-	TRBJ2-3	TRBV5-1	CASSRSSGASGDTQYF	TGCGCCAGCAGCCGTTCTAGCGGGGCGTCAGGGGATACGCAGTATTTT
-	-	TRBJ2-5	TRBV18	CASSPQPQETQYF	TGTGCCAGCTCACCCCAACCGCAAGAGACCCAGTACTTC
-	few	TRBJ1-1	TRBV7-2	CASSFREGVTEAFF	TGTGCCAGCAGCTTCCGCGAGGGTGTAACTGAAGCTTTCTTT
TRBD1	few	TRBJ2-1	TRBV28	CASNPTGTGKNEQFF	TGTGCCAGCAACCCGACCGGGACAGGGAAAAATGAGCAGTTCTTC
-	-	TRBJ2-7	TRBV28	CASTSGHRVEGEQYF	TGTGCCAGCACATCGGGACACAGGGTAGAGGGCGAGCAGTACTTC
TRBD1	once	TRBJ2-7	TRBV7-9	CASSSADRGNYEQYF	TGTGCCAGCAGCTCAGCGGACAGGGGCAACTACGAGCAGTACTTC
TRBD2	-	TRBJ2-1	TRBV18	CASSPPSASGFEQFF	TGTGCCAGCTCACCACCTTCAGCTAGCGGGTTTGAGCAGTTCTTC
-	-	TRBJ2-7	TRBV20-1	CSARERQAF	TGCAGTGCTAGAGAGAGACAGGCGTTC
-	-	TRBJ2-7	TRBV7-2	CASSLTPGDSRFQYF	TGTGCCAGCAGCTTAACGCCGGGGGACAGTAGGTTTCAGTACTTC